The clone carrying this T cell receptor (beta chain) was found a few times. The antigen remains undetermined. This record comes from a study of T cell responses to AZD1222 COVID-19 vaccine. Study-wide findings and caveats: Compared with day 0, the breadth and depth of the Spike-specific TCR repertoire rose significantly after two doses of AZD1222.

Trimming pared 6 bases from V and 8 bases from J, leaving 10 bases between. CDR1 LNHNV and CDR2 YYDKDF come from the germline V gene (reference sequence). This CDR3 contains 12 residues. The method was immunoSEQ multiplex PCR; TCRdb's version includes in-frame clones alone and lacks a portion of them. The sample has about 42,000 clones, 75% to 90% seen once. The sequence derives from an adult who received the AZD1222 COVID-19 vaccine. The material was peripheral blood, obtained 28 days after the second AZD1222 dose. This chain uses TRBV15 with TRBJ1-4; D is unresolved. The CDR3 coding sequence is TGTGCCACCAGAAGGATTTCCGAAAAACTGTTTTTT. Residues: CATRRISEKLFF.